The 13 T cell receptor beta chains reported below all come from one sample, sequenced in a study of blood T cell dynamics during melanoma immunotherapy. Data came from immunoSEQ multiplex PCR; TCRdb stores just in-frame clones and leaves some out. The data contain about 15,000 clones, approximately 80% of them singletons. Regarding time point: pre-treatment baseline. The specimen comprised blood, sampled from a patient treated with checkpoint blockade. The source is a human donor with melanoma.

The rearrangement uses TRBV6-1 and TRBJ1-5; D is ambiguous. Germline CDR1 MNHNS, CDR2 SASEGT. Trimming shortened V by 5 bases and J by 0 bases, and 5 bases separated the two germline ends. This CDR3 has 13 residues. The CDR3 DNA reads as TGTGCCAGCAGTAAAAATAGCAATCAGCCCCAGCATTTT. Its translation: CASSKNSNQPQHF.

The chain is built from TRBV11-3 and TRBJ1-1; D is unclear. The germline V gene has CDR1 SGHNT and CDR2 YENEEA. V was pared by 7 bases and J by 8 bases, with 11 bases between. The CDR3 is made up of 11 amino acids. Here the CDR3 DNA reads TGTGCCAGCATGAGGAACGGAGAAGCTTTCTTT. Its protein product is CASMRNGEAFF.

In this sample, this clone turned up once. One end of the junction varies from germline; a read error may be responsible. This rearrangement joins TRBV7-7 to TRBJ2-1, with 7 bases lining up with TRBD2. The CDR3 is made up of 15 amino acids. Germline V gene sequence: CDR1 SSHAT, CDR2 FNYEAQ (reference sequence). CDR3 amino acids: CASSLRPGRPGEQFF. The CDR3 bases are TGTGCTAGCAGCTTAAGGCCCGGGAGGCCGGGTGAGCAGTTCTTC.

CDR3 protein: CASSQEFPSSTDTQYF. The CDR3 nucleotides are TGCGCCAGCAGCCAAGAGTTTCCTAGTAGCACAGATACGCAGTATTTT. The rearrangement uses TRBV4-3 and TRBJ2-3; D remains ambiguous. This CDR3 is 16 amino acids long. Germline-derived CDR1 and CDR2 are LGHNA and YSLEER. Trimming cost V 0 bases and J 0 bases, with 10 bases left between them.

The CDR3 sequence is CATSRDLGDYSYNEQFF. The CDR3 nucleotides read TGTGCCACCAGCAGAGATCTGGGGGATTACTCCTACAATGAGCAGTTCTTC. This chain links TRBV15 with TRBJ2-1; the D gene could be TRBD1 or TRBD2 (5 bases each). Trimming removed 0 bases from V and 0 bases from J, with 12 bases in between. CDR3 length: 17 amino acids. Germline assignment: CDR1 LNHNV and CDR2 YYDKDF (reference sequence).

The chain carries TRBV11-1 and TRBJ2-7, with D uncertain. CDR3 length: 15 residues. The V end lost 1 base, the J end lost 5 bases, and 15 bases lay between the germline ends. CDR1 and CDR2 (germline): SGHAT, FQDESV (reference sequence). The CDR3: CASSLVGISGDEQYF. The CDR3 coding sequence is TGTGCCAGCAGCTTAGTTGGCATATCGGGCGACGAGCAGTACTTC.

The sample holds one count of this clone. The gene calls are TRBV7-2 and TRBJ2-2; TRBD2 matches at 10 bases. The junction had 10 bases not matched to a gene; V was cut back by 2 bases and J by 7 bases. Germline V CDR1 and CDR2: SGHTA, FQGNSA. CDR3 length: 17 residues. CDR3 region: CASSLRLLAGLDGELFF. Written as DNA, the CDR3 is TGTGCCAGCAGCTTACGTTTACTAGCGGGACTGGACGGGGAGCTGTTTTTT.

V is TRBV28 and J is TRBJ1-6; D is ambiguous. The CDR3 contains 14 residues. Trimming pared 7 bases from V and 8 bases from J, leaving 15 bases between. Germline V lookup: CDR1 MDHEN, CDR2 SYDVKM. CDR3 in amino acids: CASNLADRDSPLHF. CDR3 sequence (DNA): TGTGCCAGCAACCTGGCAGATCGGGATTCACCCCTCCACTTT.

The V gene is TRBV19, the J gene TRBJ1-5; possible D gene TRBD1, 6 bases. V was shortened by 3 bases and J by 5 bases, with 11 bases between the two germline ends. There are 14 residues in the CDR3. In germline, CDR1 is LNHDA, CDR2 SQIVND (reference sequence). Here the CDR3 reads CASSIRDTYQPQHF. CDR3 nucleotide sequence: TGTGCCAGTAGTATCCGGGACACCTATCAGCCCCAGCATTTT.

Note on this clone: At one end, the junction sequence differs from germline, possibly due to a read error. The chain employs TRBV11-3 and TRBJ2-3, with D hard to call. The CDR3 runs to 15 residues. CDR1 is SGHNT and CDR2 is YENEEA in the germline V gene. CDR3 region: CASSARLAGTDTQYF. DNA for the CDR3: TGTGCCAGCAGCGCCCGTCTTGCCGGCACGGATACGCAGTATTTT. Based on the CDR3 plus reference TRBV11-3 and TRBJ2-3, the full variable domain is EAGVVQSPRYKIIEKKQPVAFWCNPISGHNTLYWYLQNLGQGPELLIRYENEEAVDDSQLPKDRFSAERLKGVDSTLKIQPAELGDSAVYLCASSARLAGTDTQYFGPGTRLTVL.

The gene calls are TRBV19 and TRBJ2-2, with D perhaps being TRBD1 or TRBD2 (5 bases each). The CDR3 consists of 15 residues. Between the trimmed V and J ends, which lost 3 bases and 5 bases, there was a span of 13 bases. In germline, CDR1 is LNHDA, CDR2 SQIVND (reference sequence). The CDR3: CASSILRGGTGELFF. CDR3 DNA sequence: TGTGCCAGTAGTATTCTGAGGGGTGGAACCGGGGAGCTGTTTTTT.

The chain carries TRBV6-5 and TRBJ1-1; TRBD1 agrees at 7 bases. The CDR3 covers 16 residues. Germline trimming cut 4 bases from V and 1 base from J; bases unmatched to any gene: 9. Looked up from germline, CDR1 is MNHEY and CDR2 is SVGAGI. CDR3 nucleotides: TGTGCCAGCAGTTCCCAAACGACAGGGCCGAACACTGAAGCTTTCTTT. Translation: CASSSQTTGPNTEAFF.

This sequence joins TRBV29-1 and TRBJ1-1; D not resolved. In germline, CDR1 is SQVTM, CDR2 ANQGSEA. The CDR3 sequence is 13 residues long. The germline V and J ends were trimmed by 7 bases and 0 bases, with 12 bases remaining between them. CDR3 region: CSAPAELNTEAFF. The CDR3 region has the DNA TGCAGCGCCCCTGCTGAACTGAACACTGAAGCTTTCTTT.